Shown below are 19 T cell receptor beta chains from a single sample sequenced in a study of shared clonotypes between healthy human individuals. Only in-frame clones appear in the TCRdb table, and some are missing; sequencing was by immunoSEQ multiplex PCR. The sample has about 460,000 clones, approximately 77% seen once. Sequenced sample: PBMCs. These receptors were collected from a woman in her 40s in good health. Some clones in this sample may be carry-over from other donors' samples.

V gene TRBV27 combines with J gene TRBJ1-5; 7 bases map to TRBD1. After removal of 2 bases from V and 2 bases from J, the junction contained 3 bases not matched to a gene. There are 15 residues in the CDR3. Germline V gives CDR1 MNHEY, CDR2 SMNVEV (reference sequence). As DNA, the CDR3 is TGTGCCAGCAGTTTAAACAGGGGCCGCAATCAGCCCCAGCATTTT. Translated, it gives CASSLNRGRNQPQHF.

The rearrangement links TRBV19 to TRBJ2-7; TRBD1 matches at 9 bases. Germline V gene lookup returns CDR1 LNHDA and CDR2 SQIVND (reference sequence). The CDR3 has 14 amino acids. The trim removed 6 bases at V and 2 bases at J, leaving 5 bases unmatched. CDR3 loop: CASSQTGGTYEQYF. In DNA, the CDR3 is TGTGCCAGTAGCCAGACAGGGGGAACCTACGAGCAGTACTTC.

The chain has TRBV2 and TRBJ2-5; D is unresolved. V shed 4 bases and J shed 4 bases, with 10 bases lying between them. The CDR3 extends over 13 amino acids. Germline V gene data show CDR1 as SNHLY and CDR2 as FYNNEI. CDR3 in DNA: TGTGCCAGCAGTGCGTTGATCAGAGAGACCCAGTACTTC. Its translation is CASSALIRETQYF. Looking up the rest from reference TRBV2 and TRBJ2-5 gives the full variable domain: EPEVTQTPSHQVTQMGQEVILRCVPISNHLYFYWYRQILGQKVEFLVSFYNNEISEKSEIFDDQFSVERPDGSNFTLKIRSTKLEDSAMYFCASSALIRETQYFGPGTRLLVL.

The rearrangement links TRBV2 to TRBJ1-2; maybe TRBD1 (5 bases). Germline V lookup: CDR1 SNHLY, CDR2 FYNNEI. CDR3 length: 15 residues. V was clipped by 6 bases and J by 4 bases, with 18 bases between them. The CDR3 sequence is CASSPGPGIFYGYTF. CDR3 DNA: TGTGCCAGCAGCCCGGGGCCGGGAATCTTCTATGGCTACACCTTC.

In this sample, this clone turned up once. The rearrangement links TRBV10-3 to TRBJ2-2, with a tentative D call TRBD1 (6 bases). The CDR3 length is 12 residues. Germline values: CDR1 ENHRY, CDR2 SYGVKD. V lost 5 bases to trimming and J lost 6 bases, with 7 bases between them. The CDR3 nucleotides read TGTGCCATCAGTCAGGGGTCCGGGGAGCTGTTTTTT. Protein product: CAISQGSGELFF.

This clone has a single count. CDR3: CASSPLLQGAHEQYF. CDR3 DNA sequence: TGTGCCAGCTCACCCCTTCTACAGGGGGCTCACGAGCAGTACTTC. The genes are TRBV18 and TRBJ2-5, with 9 bases lining up with TRBD1. The J call is doubtful: the DNA matches TRBJ2-7 better. CDR3 length: 15 residues. The germline gives CDR1 KGHSH, CDR2 LQKENI.

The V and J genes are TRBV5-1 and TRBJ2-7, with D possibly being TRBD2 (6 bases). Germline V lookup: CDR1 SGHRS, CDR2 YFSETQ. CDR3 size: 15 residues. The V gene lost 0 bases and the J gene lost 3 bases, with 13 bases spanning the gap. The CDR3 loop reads CASSLVQAGLYEQYF. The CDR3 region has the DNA TGCGCCAGCAGCTTGGTTCAAGCGGGCCTCTACGAGCAGTACTTC. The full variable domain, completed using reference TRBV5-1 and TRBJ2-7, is KAGVTQTPRYLIKTRGQQVTLSCSPISGHRSVSWYQQTPGQGLQFLFEYFSETQRNKGNFPGRFSGRQFSNSRSEMNVSTLELGDSALYLCASSLVQAGLYEQYFGPGTRLTVT.

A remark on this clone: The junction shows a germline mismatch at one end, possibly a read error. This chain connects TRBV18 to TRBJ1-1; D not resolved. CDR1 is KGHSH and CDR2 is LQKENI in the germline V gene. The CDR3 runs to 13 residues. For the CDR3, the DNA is TGTGCCAGCTCACCAACCTGGAACTCTGAAGCTTTCTTT. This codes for CASSPTWNSEAFF.

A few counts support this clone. DNA for the CDR3: TGTGCCAGCTCGCGGCCGGGTGACAGGGGCTACGAGCAGTACTTC. Protein: CASSRPGDRGYEQYF. The chain recombines TRBV18 with TRBJ2-5, with 8 bases matching TRBD1. TRBJ2-7 matches the DNA end more closely, so the J call is doubtful. Germline lookup yields CDR1 KGHSH and CDR2 LQKENI. CDR3 length equals 15 residues.

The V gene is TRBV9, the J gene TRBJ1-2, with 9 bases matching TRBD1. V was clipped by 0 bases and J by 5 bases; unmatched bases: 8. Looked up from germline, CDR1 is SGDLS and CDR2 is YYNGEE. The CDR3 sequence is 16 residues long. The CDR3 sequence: CASSVGGQGGYYGYTF. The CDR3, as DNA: TGTGCCAGCAGCGTAGGGGGACAGGGAGGTTATTATGGCTACACCTTC. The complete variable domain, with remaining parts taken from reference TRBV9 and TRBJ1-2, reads DSGVTQTPKHLITATGQRVTLRCSPRSGDLSVYWYQQSLDQGLQFLIQYYNGEERAKGNILERFSAQQFPDLHSELNLSSLELGDSALYFCASSVGGQGGYYGYTFGSGTRLTVV.

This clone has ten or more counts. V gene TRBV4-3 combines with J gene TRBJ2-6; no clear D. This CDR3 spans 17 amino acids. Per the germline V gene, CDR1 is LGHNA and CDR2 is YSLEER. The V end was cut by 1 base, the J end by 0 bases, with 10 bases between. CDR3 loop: CASSQADTFSGANVLTF. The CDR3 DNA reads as TGCGCCAGCAGCCAAGCCGACACTTTCTCTGGGGCCAACGTCCTGACTTTC.

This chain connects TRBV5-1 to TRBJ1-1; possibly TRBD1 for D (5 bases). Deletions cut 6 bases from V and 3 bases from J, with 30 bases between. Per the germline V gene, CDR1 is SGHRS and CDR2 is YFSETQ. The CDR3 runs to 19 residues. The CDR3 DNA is TGCGCCAGCACCCGAACCAGAACAGGACTGGGACTTGAGGACACTGAAGCTTTCTTT. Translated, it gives CASTRTRTGLGLEDTEAFF.

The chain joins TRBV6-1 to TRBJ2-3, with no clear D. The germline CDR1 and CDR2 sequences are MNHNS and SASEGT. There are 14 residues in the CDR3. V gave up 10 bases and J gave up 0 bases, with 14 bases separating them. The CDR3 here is CATVKGISTDTQYF. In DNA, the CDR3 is TGTGCCACCGTGAAGGGCATTAGCACAGATACGCAGTATTTT.

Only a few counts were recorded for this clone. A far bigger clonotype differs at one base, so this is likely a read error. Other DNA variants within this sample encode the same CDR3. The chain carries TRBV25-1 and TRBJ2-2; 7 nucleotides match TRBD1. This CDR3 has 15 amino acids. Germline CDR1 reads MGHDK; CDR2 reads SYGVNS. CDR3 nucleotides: TGTGCCAGTAGTGAAGGGGCAGGGGGCACCGGGGAGCTGTTTTTT. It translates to CASSEGAGGTGELFF.

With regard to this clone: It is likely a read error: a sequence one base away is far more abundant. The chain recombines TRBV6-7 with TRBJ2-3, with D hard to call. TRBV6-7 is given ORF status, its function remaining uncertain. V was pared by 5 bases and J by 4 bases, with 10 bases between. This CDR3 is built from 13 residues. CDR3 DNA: TGTGCCAGCAGTCACTTCACGGCAGATACGCAGTATTTT. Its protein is CASSHFTADTQYF.

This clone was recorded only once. CDR3 sequence reads: CASSQPLGSLNEQYF. As DNA, the CDR3 is TGCGCCAGCAGCCAACCGCTCGGGAGTTTGAACGAGCAGTACTTC. The gene calls are TRBV4-1 and TRBJ2-7; D is perhaps TRBD2 (6 bases). CDR1 MGHRA and CDR2 YSYEKL come from the germline V gene. The CDR3 length is 15 residues. Trimming took off 2 bases at V and 5 bases at J, with 16 bases between the two ends.

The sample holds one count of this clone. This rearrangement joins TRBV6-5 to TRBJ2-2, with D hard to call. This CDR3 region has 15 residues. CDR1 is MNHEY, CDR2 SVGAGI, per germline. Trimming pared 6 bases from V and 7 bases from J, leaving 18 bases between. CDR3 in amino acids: CASSNFLTYYGELFF. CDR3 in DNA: TGTGCCAGCAGCAACTTCCTGACTTACTACGGGGAGCTGTTTTTT.

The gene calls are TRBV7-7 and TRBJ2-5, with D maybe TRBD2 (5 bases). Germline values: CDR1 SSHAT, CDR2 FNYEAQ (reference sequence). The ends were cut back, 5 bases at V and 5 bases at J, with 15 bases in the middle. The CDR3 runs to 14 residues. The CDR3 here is CASSPTSGGETQYF. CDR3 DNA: TGTGCCAGCAGCCCGACCTCTGGCGGGGAGACCCAGTACTTC.

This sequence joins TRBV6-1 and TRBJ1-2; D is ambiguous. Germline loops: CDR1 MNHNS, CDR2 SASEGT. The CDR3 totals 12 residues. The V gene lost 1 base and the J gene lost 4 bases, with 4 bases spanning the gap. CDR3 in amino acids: CASSEGFYGYTF. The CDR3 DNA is TGTGCCAGCAGTGAAGGTTTCTATGGCTACACCTTC.